The clone carrying this T cell receptor (beta chain) occurred a few times. Its target is unknown. Germline CDR1 and CDR2: MNHEY and SVGEGT. V was cut by 0 bases and J by 3 bases, with 14 bases left in between. The CDR3 has 16 residues. TCRdb analysed the 5' RACE reads with MiXCR anew, one entry per CDR3 protein. This table has approximately 580,000 distinct CDR3 sequences, 20% appearing once. The source of the sample is a study of T-cell memory formation after mild COVID-19. Whole-study context: TCR clusters showed largely donor specificity. Study-wide results and caveats: What remained unconfirmed was the SARS-CoV-2 specificity of second-wave clones peaking on day 37. Shrinking CD4+ clones were chiefly CM and EM; CD8+ ones were chiefly EMRA.

Sequencing used PBMCs or a T cell subset sorted from them (not recorded which). This chain joins TRBV6-2 or TRBV6-3 and TRBJ2-5; perhaps TRBD2 as D (5 bases). The source is an adult woman who had mild COVID-19 (a few samples of this study predate the infection). Cell type and time point are not known. The CDR3 DNA sequence: TGTGCCAGCAGTTACTCCGGCTTAGGGCGGGAAGAGACCCAGTACTTC. Translation: CASSYSGLGREETQYF.